This TCR beta chain was recorded in a study of blood T cell repertoires in COVID-19. Study context: Sample material is recorded as cDNA or gDNA derived from T cells, B-cell-depleted T cells, or PBMCs.

This clone showed up just a few times. One Seattle source followed patients from active infection through their disease course. This CDR3 spans 15 amino acids. The J segment lost 5 bases and the V segment lost 2 bases, leaving 9 bases of the junction unmatched. Germline V gene data show CDR1 as SGHTS and CDR2 as YDEGEE. The authors' processing: Amplifying reference gene primers gave estimates of nucleated cell counts. Measured with immunoSEQ multiplex PCR; TCRdb has only the in-frame clones, and not every one. That table furnishes V, J and clone size, whereas the DNA furnished D and trimming. This table holds around 270,000 clones, roughly 86% found once.

The V call is TRBV5-8, the J call TRBJ1-2; 7 bases are a match to TRBD1. Sample: peripheral blood. The receptor was derived from a woman in her fifties or sixties with COVID-19, enrolled during active disease. This CDR3 reads CASSFPGTVLYGYTF. In DNA form, the CDR3 reads TGTGCCAGCAGCTTCCCCGGGACAGTCCTGTATGGCTACACCTTC. Looking up the rest from reference TRBV5-8 and TRBJ1-2 gives the full variable domain: EAGVTQSPTHLIKTRGQQATLRCSPISGHTSVYWYQQALGLGLQFLLWYDEGEERNRGNFPPRFSGRQFPNYSSELNVNALELEDSALYLCASSFPGTVLYGYTFGSGTRLTVV.